The text below deals with one T cell receptor beta chain. This clone came up once. Its antigen is currently not known. Per-base qualities were not stored, and no clone one base away is much larger. As encoded in the germline V gene (reference sequence), CDR1 is LGHDT while CDR2 is YNNKEL. V and J are truncated by 4 bases and 0 bases respectively, leaving an intervening sequence of 13 bases. The CDR3 spans 16 residues, from the cysteine through the phenylalanine. The only DNA kept is the CDR3, 48 bases in frame from the first base. The record originates from a study of T cell responses to AZD1222 COVID-19 vaccine (dated by TCRdb to the early 2020s). Concerning the study at large: AZD1222 recipients given second doses at about 4 weeks or at about 12 weeks were pooled, since spike-specific TCR depth and breadth were not found to differ between the two schedules. A total of approximately 230 trial participants underwent TCR sequencing, of whom about 200 received two doses of AZD1222 and approximately 25 received two doses of the MenACWY control vaccine. Trial participants were enrolled into age subgroups of 18-55, 56-69 and 70-plus years, which contained approximately 150, 28 and 58 TCR-sequenced participants, respectively. On the study overall, not on this receptor specifically: Nearly half of unique spike-specific TCRs reportedly recognized epitopes outside regions mutated in the B.1.351 and B.1.1.7 variants. Vaccine-associated CD4 TCRs spanned the whole spike protein, with dominant responses in regions 160-218 and 743-854. Participants were mostly white British and included more females than males, and it was suggested by the authors that clonal diversity may have been underestimated. The 56-69-year group was small, and its depth increase did not reach significance, likely because of low power. Only a handful of AZD1222 recipients were SARS-CoV-2 seropositive at baseline, limiting conclusions about previously exposed vaccinees. Because no samples from the day 14 peak response were available, repertoires could be characterized only after the peak T cell response. Spike-specific TCR breadth and depth rose significantly after two AZD1222 doses compared with day 0 and with MenACWY recipients.

The intended sense of this specimen's time point label: baseline before first vaccination. Vaccinee samples were obtained from the UK trials COV001 and COV002, which included a single-blind randomized controlled phase 2/3 trial of AZD1222 (ChAdOx1 nCoV-19) in healthy adults. For TCRbeta chain sequencing, PBMC samples were collected from trial participants at day 0 and at day 28 after the second dose. The CDR3 regions of human TCRbeta chains were subjected to immunosequencing. As for the authors' bioinformatics: TCRs in the repertoires were compared against a reference library of SARS-CoV-2-specific TCRs that had been generated with the MIRA antigen-specificity platform. Breadth meant the fraction of unique TCRs that were SARS-CoV-2-associated, whereas depth meant the fraction of total T cells that were SARS-CoV-2-associated. Using the MIRA data, each spike-specific TCR was assigned both to the spike region to which the TCR was reactive and to a CD4 or CD8 class. Log10-transformed breadth and depth values were compared by one-way ANOVA with Sidak's multiple comparisons tests. TCRdb limited this immuneACCESS table to in-frame rearrangements with V and J called. A share of clones is missing; checked studies link under half to unresolved V genes, and the rest is unexplained. The V and J calls and clone size were taken over from that table, and D and trimming were inferred from the DNA. The sample profile shows around 250,000 clones; approximately 93% of them were found once. Roughly 0.51% of the sample is held by the ten biggest clonotypes.

Here the chain combines TRBV3-1 (or the pseudogene TRBV3-2) and TRBJ1-3, with an unclear D gene assignment. The material was peripheral blood, obtained on day 0 of AZD1222 vaccination. The clonotype comes from an adult in good health. The DNA reads as follows: TGTGCCAGCAGCCGCTCCTTAGGGCTCTCTGGAAACACCATATATTTT. This codes for CASSRSLGLSGNTIYF.